Listed below are T cell receptor beta chains from one sample, sequenced in a study of CD8+ T cells in alopecia areata. This table comes from immunoSEQ multiplex PCR, and its TCRdb copy is limited to in-frame clones, with some not included. In the table there are 140,000 to 150,000 clones, less than 75% of which are singletons. Sequencing was performed on CD8+ T cells sorted from blood. These receptors originate from a human donor in good health. Each CDR3 is given with its conserved first and last residue. A D gene is named only where the DNA matches it firmly. Expanded clones are given a class, and other clones once, few, many or no size at all.

j_gene,abundance,v_gene,d_gene,CDR3aa,CDR3nt
TRBJ2-5,-,TRBV11-2,-,CASSSTTWTAEDQYF,TGTGCCAGCAGCTCAACTACGTGGACGGCTGAGGACCAGTACTTC
TRBJ2-7,-,TRBV7-6,TRBD2,CASSVAGTYEQYF,TGTGCCAGCTCGGTAGCGGGAACCTACGAGCAGTACTTC
TRBJ2-5,-,TRBV9,-,CASSVVPGETQYF,TGTGCCAGCAGCGTGGTCCCTGGGGAGACCCAGTACTTC
TRBJ1-1,-,TRBV11-2,-,CASSLGRYTEAFF,TGTGCCAGCAGCTTAGGACGGTATACTGAAGCTTTCTTT
TRBJ2-7,-,TRBV30,TRBD2,CAWGLADYEQYF,TGTGCCTGGGGACTAGCGGATTACGAGCAGTACTTC
TRBJ2-7,many,TRBV10-1,-,CASSEVSSHEQYF,TGCGCCAGCAGTGAGGTCTCCTCCCACGAGCAGTACTTC
TRBJ2-5,-,TRBV11-2,-,CASSLDMGYQETQYF,TGTGCCAGCAGCTTAGATATGGGGTACCAAGAGACCCAGTACTTC
TRBJ2-3,few,TRBV29-1,-,CSGGGFRETDTQYF,TGCAGCGGAGGAGGGTTTAGGGAGACAGATACGCAGTATTTT
TRBJ2-7,-,TRBV5-4,-,CASSYYYEQYF,TGTGCCAGCAGCTACTACTACGAGCAGTACTTC
TRBJ2-7,-,TRBV4-1,-,CASSQDHAQYF,TGCGCCAGCAGCCAAGATCATGCGCAGTACTTC
TRBJ2-1,-,TRBV5-1,-,CASSPVGVGYNEQFF,TGCGCCAGCAGTCCCGTAGGGGTGGGCTACAATGAGCAGTTCTTC
TRBJ2-7,-,TRBV10-2,TRBD1,CASRPGTGAYEQYF,TGCGCCAGCAGACCCGGGACAGGGGCCTACGAGCAGTACTTC
TRBJ2-1,-,TRBV4-1,TRBD2,CASSQSGTVYDEQFF,TGCGCCAGCAGCCAGAGCGGGACTGTTTATGATGAGCAGTTCTTC
TRBJ1-2,-,TRBV7-9,-,CASNELYSPANYGYTF,TGTGCCAGCAACGAGCTATACAGCCCAGCTAACTATGGCTACACCTTC
TRBJ1-5,-,TRBV2,-,CASSELPGRPQHF,TGTGCCAGCAGTGAATTGCCGGGTCGGCCCCAGCATTTT
TRBJ2-1,few,TRBV29-1,-,CSVVSSSSYNEQFF,TGCAGCGTTGTTTCTTCGAGCTCCTACAATGAGCAGTTCTTC
TRBJ2-5,once,TRBV25-1,-,CASSEMGETQYF,TGTGCCAGCAGTGAGATGGGAGAGACCCAGTACTTC
TRBJ2-7,-,TRBV11-2,TRBD2,CASSRTSGYEQYF,TGTGCCAGCAGCAGGACTAGCGGCTACGAGCAGTACTTC
TRBJ2-5,few,TRBV6-6,-,CASSYRGSQETQYF,TGTGCCAGCAGCTATCGGGGGAGTCAAGAGACCCAGTACTTC
TRBJ2-2,-,TRBV7-6,TRBD1,CASSPAGTGNTGELFF,TGTGCCAGCAGCCCTGCCGGGACAGGGAACACCGGGGAGCTGTTTTTT
TRBJ2-1,-,TRBV6-6,TRBD1,CAITDRDYNEQFF,TGTGCCATCACGGACAGGGACTACAATGAGCAGTTCTTC
TRBJ2-6,few,TRBV7-9,-,CASSLAGSGANVLTF,TGTGCCAGCAGCTTAGCGGGCTCTGGGGCCAACGTCCTGACTTTC
TRBJ2-3,-,TRBV6-4,-,CASSVGSSTDTQYF,TGTGCCAGCAGTGTTGGCAGTAGCACAGATACGCAGTATTTT
TRBJ2-2,few,TRBV29-1,-,CSTEGRTGELFF,TGCAGCACGGAGGGGCGTACCGGGGAGCTGTTTTTT
TRBJ2-5,few,TRBV10-2,-,CASSGGVAWETQYF,TGCGCCAGCAGTGGGGGCGTAGCTTGGGAGACCCAGTACTTC
TRBJ1-2,-,TRBV27,TRBD1,CASSFGSGGVGYTF,TGTGCCAGCAGCTTCGGCTCAGGGGGCGTTGGCTACACCTTC
TRBJ2-7,-,TRBV6-1,-,CASNEGGRDSYEQYF,TGTGCCAGCAACGAAGGTGGCAGGGATAGCTACGAGCAGTACTTC
TRBJ2-7,-,TRBV10-2,-,CASSDSRPGYEQYF,TGCGCCAGCAGTGATAGTAGGCCGGGCTACGAGCAGTACTTC
TRBJ2-7,-,TRBV29-1,-,CSVGRGIAPGEQYF,TGCAGCGTGGGAAGAGGGATAGCACCGGGCGAGCAGTACTTC
TRBJ2-1,-,TRBV11-2,TRBD1,CASRGQGYYNEQFF,TGTGCCAGCAGGGGACAGGGGTACTACAATGAGCAGTTCTTC
TRBJ1-1,few,TRBV25-1,-,CASRVGGEAFF,TGTGCCAGCAGGGTGGGGGGTGAAGCTTTCTTT
TRBJ2-7,-,TRBV27,-,CASSLSPSSYEQYF,TGTGCCAGCAGTTTATCTCCTAGCTCCTACGAGCAGTACTTC
TRBJ2-5,few,TRBV29-1,-,CSVTREETQYF,TGCAGCGTTACTAGAGAAGAGACCCAGTACTTC
TRBJ2-3,few,TRBV7-9,-,CASSFRLADTQYF,TGTGCCAGCAGCTTCCGACTAGCAGATACGCAGTATTTT
TRBJ1-1,-,TRBV28,-,CASSPPDTLHMNTEAFF,TGTGCCAGCAGTCCCCCGGACACTCTGCACATGAACACTGAAGCTTTCTTT
TRBJ2-3,-,TRBV7-8,-,CASRVPPDTQYF,TGTGCCAGCAGAGTCCCCCCCGATACGCAGTATTTT
TRBJ1-1,few,TRBV30,-,CAWSAPGNTEAFF,TGTGCCTGGAGTGCCCCGGGAAACACTGAAGCTTTCTTT
TRBJ2-5,-,TRBV28,-,CASRRAEHQETQYF,TGTGCCAGCAGAAGAGCGGAGCACCAAGAGACCCAGTACTTC